The rows below give T cell receptor beta chains drawn from one sample of a study of OX40 agonist ivuxolimab in advanced cancers. Measured with immunoSEQ multiplex PCR; TCRdb has only the in-frame clones, and not every one. The table records around 15,000 clones, 86% of them present only once. The sequences come from CD4+ or CD8+ T cells sorted from blood, collected in a trial of the OX40 agonist ivuxolimab. Receptors were obtained from an adult with an advanced solid tumor such as melanoma, head and neck, liver or kidney cancer. The CDR3 runs from the conserved cysteine through the conserved F or W. The D gene is left open where the match is weak. Some rows mark clone size as missing; the rest say once, few, many or name a class of expanded clone.

clone_size,v_call,d_call,j_call,cdr3_nt,cdr3_aa
.,TRBV28,.,TRBJ1-5,TGTGCCAGCAGCGCAGGGGTCCAGCCCCAGCATTTT,CASSAGVQPQHF
few,TRBV6-6,TRBD2,TRBJ2-7,TGTGCCAGCAGCCCGACTAGCGGGAGGGGGTACGAGCAGTACTTC,CASSPTSGRGYEQYF
.,TRBV7-9,.,TRBJ2-7,TGTGCCAGCAGCCCTAGATTACAGGATCCCTACGAGCAGTACTTC,CASSPRLQDPYEQYF
.,TRBV14,TRBD2,TRBJ2-1,TGTGCCAGCACCCAAGGACTAGCGGGAGGAGAGCAGTTCTTC,CASTQGLAGGEQFF
.,TRBV5-1,.,TRBJ2-5,TGCGCCAGCTGTCGACAGACCCAAGAGACCCAGTACTTC,CASCRQTQETQYF
.,TRBV18,TRBD1,TRBJ2-7,TGTGCCAGCTCAGGCAGACAGGGTGGAAGCGAGCAGTACTTC,CASSGRQGGSEQYF
.,TRBV11-1,.,TRBJ1-1,TGTGCCAGCAGCCCCTTGAGGGGGAACACTGAAGCTTTCTTT,CASSPLRGNTEAFF
.,TRBV7-2,.,TRBJ1-5,TGTGCCAGCAGCCCTGGGACACGCCAGCCCCAGCATTTT,CASSPGTRQPQHF
.,TRBV5-6,.,TRBJ1-1,TGTGCCAGCAGCTTGGGGGGCAGCGCCTTGAACACTGAAGCTTTCTTT,CASSLGGSALNTEAFF
.,TRBV9,TRBD2,TRBJ2-7,TGTGCCAGCAGCGGGGGGGGAAGTAGCGGGAGCTCCTACGAGCAGTACTTC,CASSGGGSSGSSYEQYF
.,TRBV18,TRBD1,TRBJ1-2,TGTGCCAGCTCACCACAGGGGGCCGTTAAGGGCTACACCTTC,CASSPQGAVKGYTF
.,TRBV11-2,TRBD2,TRBJ2-7,TGTGCCAGCAGCTTAGGGCTAGCGGGAGATTGGTACGAGCAGTACTTC,CASSLGLAGDWYEQYF
.,TRBV28,TRBD1,TRBJ2-7,TGTGCCAGCAGTTTGTCCGGGACAGGGGGTTCCTACGAGCAGTACTTC,CASSLSGTGGSYEQYF
.,TRBV6-1,TRBD2,TRBJ2-1,TGTGCCAGCAGTGACCTAGCGGGCTACAATGAGCAGTTCTTC,CASSDLAGYNEQFF
.,TRBV7-7,.,TRBJ2-1,TGTGCCAGCAGCTTAGGACCCTACAATGAGCAGTTCTTC,CASSLGPYNEQFF
.,TRBV20-1,.,TRBJ1-2,TGCAGTGCCCAGCTGGGCTATGGCTACACCTTC,CSAQLGYGYTF
.,TRBV6-6,.,TRBJ2-7,TGTGCCAGCAGTTACGACACGGAATCCTACGAGCAGTACTTC,CASSYDTESYEQYF
.,TRBV28,TRBD1,TRBJ1-1,TGTGCCAGCAGTCGTCCCGGGACAGGGGTCACTGAAGCTTTCTTT,CASSRPGTGVTEAFF
.,TRBV19,.,TRBJ2-3,TGTGCCAGTAGTATATTAGCTGGGGGCACTGCAGATACGCAGTATTTT,CASSILAGGTADTQYF
.,TRBV6-6,.,TRBJ2-3,TGTGCCAGCAGTTTTATCGAAGGGCCAGATACGCAGTATTTT,CASSFIEGPDTQYF
few,TRBV5-1,.,TRBJ1-1,TGCGCCAGCGCACAAGCCGTCGGGGTGAACACTGAAGCTTTCTTT,CASAQAVGVNTEAFF
.,TRBV5-4,TRBD1,TRBJ1-2,TGTGCCAGCAGCTCCGGACAGGGAGGTAACTATGGCTACACCTTC,CASSSGQGGNYGYTF
.,TRBV4-1,.,TRBJ1-1,TGCGCCAGCAGCCAATACTTTGGGAGGTTCAGGGGAAACACTGAAGCTTTCTTT,CASSQYFGRFRGNTEAFF
.,TRBV7-8,.,TRBJ2-3,TGTGCCAGCAGTCCTTACCGGGACAACACAGATACGCAGTATTTT,CASSPYRDNTDTQYF
once,TRBV7-9,TRBD2,TRBJ2-2,TGTGCCAGCAGCTCTAAGACTAGCTATAAGAACACCGGGGAGCTGTTTTTT,CASSSKTSYKNTGELFF
.,TRBV11-2,TRBD1,TRBJ2-5,TGTGCCAGCAGCTTAGGCGCACATAGGGGGCGAGAGCAGTACTTC,CASSLGAHRGREQYF
.,TRBV11-2,TRBD2,TRBJ2-2,TGTGCCAGCAGCCTGACTAGCGGTACCACCGGGGAGCTGTTTTTT,CASSLTSGTTGELFF
.,TRBV6-1,.,TRBJ2-5,TGTGCCAGCAGTGAAAGTTTAGTAGAGACCCAGTACTTC,CASSESLVETQYF
.,TRBV2,TRBD1,TRBJ1-2,TGTGCCAGCGGGGGCCGGGACAGGGGCTATGGCTACACCTTC,CASGGRDRGYGYTF
.,TRBV2,.,TRBJ2-1,TGTGCCAGCAGTGTCAGACAAAACAATGAGCAGTTCTTC,CASSVRQNNEQFF
.,TRBV10-1,.,TRBJ2-7,TGCGCCAGCAGTGAGGGGCCTAGCGCAAGCTCCTACGAGCAGTACTTC,CASSEGPSASSYEQYF
.,TRBV5-1,.,TRBJ2-7,TGCGCCAGCAGCTCTCAAGCAGGTGCCGGCGAGCAGTACTTC,CASSSQAGAGEQYF
.,TRBV5-1,.,TRBJ1-1,TGCGCCAGCACCCCGATGGGGGGCGGGAACACTGAAGCTTTCTTT,CASTPMGGGNTEAFF
.,TRBV5-1,.,TRBJ2-2,TGCGCCAGCGGGGTCGGGGGAACGAACACCGGGGAGCTGTTTTTT,CASGVGGTNTGELFF
.,TRBV9,.,TRBJ2-6,TGTGCCAGCAGCCCATCGACAGCCTTCTCTGGGGCCAACGTCCTGACTTTC,CASSPSTAFSGANVLTF
.,TRBV7-2,.,TRBJ2-5,TGTGCCAGCAGCTGGGGACTTCCGGGTAGGGAGACCCAGTACTTC,CASSWGLPGRETQYF
.,TRBV7-1,.,TRBJ2-5,TGTGCCAGCAGCTTATCGGAGGGGCAAGAGACCCAGTACTTC,CASSLSEGQETQYF
.,TRBV19,.,TRBJ1-1,TGTGCCAGTACACCATGGGGTAGAAACACTGAAGCTTTCTTT,CASTPWGRNTEAFF
.,TRBV11-2,.,TRBJ2-3,TGTGCCAGCAGCCCCGGGTGGAGGGGCGGCACAGATACGCAGTATTTT,CASSPGWRGGTDTQYF
.,TRBV7-2,.,TRBJ2-1,TGTGCCAGCAGCTTAGGCCCTAGCGTGATCTCCTACAATGAGCAGTTCTTC,CASSLGPSVISYNEQFF
.,TRBV5-1,TRBD1,TRBJ2-5,TGCGCCAGCAGCGCTAGACAGGGTCGAGAGACCCAGTACTTC,CASSARQGRETQYF
.,TRBV28,TRBD1,TRBJ1-5,TGTGCCAGCAGCCGACAGGGACGGCAGCCCCAGCATTTT,CASSRQGRQPQHF
.,TRBV28,TRBD2,TRBJ2-7,TGTGCCAGCACCACCCCGAGCGGGGGACGTCCCTACGAGCAGTACTTC,CASTTPSGGRPYEQYF